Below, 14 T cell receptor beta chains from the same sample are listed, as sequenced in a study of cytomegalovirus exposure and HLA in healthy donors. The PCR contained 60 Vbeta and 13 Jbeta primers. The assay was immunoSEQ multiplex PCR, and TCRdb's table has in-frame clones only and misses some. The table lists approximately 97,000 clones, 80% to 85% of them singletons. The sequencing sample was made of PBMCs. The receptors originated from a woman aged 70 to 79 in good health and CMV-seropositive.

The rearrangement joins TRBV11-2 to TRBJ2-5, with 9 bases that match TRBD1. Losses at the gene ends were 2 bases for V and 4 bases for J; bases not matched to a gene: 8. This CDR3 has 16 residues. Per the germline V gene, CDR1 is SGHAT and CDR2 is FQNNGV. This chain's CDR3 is CASSLLSTGGGETQYF. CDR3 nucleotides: TGTGCCAGCAGCTTACTGTCGACAGGGGGAGGAGAGACCCAGTACTTC.

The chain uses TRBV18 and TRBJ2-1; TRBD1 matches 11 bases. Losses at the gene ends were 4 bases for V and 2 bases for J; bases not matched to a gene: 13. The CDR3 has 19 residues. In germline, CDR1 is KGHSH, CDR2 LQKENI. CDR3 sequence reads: CASSRGQGGTSLTYNEQFF. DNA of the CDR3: TGTGCCAGCTCACGGGGACAGGGGGGGACTAGCCTAACCTACAATGAGCAGTTCTTC.

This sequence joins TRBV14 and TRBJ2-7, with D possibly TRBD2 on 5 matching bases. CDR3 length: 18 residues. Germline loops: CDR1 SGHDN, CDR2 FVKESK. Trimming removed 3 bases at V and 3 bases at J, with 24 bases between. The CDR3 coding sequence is TGTGCCAGCAGCCACGTGGTGAAACAAGCAGAGGGTCACTACGAGCAGTACTTC. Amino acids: CASSHVVKQAEGHYEQYF. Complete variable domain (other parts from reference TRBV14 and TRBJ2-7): EAGVTQFPSHSVIEKGQTVTLRCDPISGHDNLYWYRRVMGKEIKFLLHFVKESKQDESGMPNNRFLAERTGGTYSTLKVQPAELEDSGVYFCASSHVVKQAEGHYEQYFGPGTRLTVT.

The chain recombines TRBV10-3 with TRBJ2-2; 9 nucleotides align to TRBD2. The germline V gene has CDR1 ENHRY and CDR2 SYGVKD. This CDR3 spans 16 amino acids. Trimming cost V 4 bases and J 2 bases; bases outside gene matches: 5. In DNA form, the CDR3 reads TGTGCCATCAGTGTGGTAGCGGGAGATAACACCGGGGAGCTGTTTTTT. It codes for CAISVVAGDNTGELFF.

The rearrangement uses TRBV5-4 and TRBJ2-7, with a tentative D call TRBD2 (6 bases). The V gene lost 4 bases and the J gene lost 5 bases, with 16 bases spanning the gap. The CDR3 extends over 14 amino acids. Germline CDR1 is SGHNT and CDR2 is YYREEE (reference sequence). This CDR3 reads CASSGGRGKDEQYF. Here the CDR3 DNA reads TGTGCCAGCAGCGGGGGACGGGGGAAGGACGAGCAGTACTTC.

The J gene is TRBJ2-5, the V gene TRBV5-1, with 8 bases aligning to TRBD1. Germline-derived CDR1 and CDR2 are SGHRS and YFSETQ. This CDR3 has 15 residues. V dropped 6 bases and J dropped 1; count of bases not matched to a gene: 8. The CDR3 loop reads CASKPRTGTQETQYF. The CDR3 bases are TGCGCCAGCAAACCAAGGACAGGGACCCAAGAGACCCAGTACTTC.

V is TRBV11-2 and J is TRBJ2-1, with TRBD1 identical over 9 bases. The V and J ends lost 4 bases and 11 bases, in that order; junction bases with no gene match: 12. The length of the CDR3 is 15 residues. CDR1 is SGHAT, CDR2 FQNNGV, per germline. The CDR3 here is CASSSAGTGLPKQFF. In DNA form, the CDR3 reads TGTGCCAGCAGCTCGGCCGGGACAGGGCTTCCCAAGCAGTTCTTC.

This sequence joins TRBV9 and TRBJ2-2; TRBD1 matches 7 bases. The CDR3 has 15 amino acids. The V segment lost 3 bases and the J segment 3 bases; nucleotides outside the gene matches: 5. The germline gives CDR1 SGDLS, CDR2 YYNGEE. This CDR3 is CASSARQGDTGELFF. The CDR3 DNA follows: TGTGCCAGCAGCGCCCGACAGGGAGACACCGGGGAGCTGTTTTTT.

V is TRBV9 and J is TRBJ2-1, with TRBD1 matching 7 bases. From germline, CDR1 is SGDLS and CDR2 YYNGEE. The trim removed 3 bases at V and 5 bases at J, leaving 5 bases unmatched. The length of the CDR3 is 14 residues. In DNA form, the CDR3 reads TGTGCCAGCAGCGGCGGACAGGCTAACAATGAGCAGTTCTTC. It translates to CASSGGQANNEQFF.

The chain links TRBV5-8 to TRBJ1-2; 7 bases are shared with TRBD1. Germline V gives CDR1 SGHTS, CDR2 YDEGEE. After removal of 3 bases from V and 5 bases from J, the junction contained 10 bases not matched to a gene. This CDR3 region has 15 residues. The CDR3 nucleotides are TGTGCCAGCAGCTCCGGATGGACAGGCGGTTATGGCTACACCTTC. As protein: CASSSGWTGGYGYTF.

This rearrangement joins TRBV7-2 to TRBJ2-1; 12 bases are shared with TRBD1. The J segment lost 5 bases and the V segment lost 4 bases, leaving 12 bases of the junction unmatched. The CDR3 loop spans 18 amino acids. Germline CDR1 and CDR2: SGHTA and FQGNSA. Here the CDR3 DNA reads TGTGCCAGCAGCTCAGTCCCGGGACAGGGGGCGGGGGACAATGAGCAGTTCTTC. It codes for CASSSVPGQGAGDNEQFF. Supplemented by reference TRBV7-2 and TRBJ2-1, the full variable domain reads GAGVSQSPSNKVTEKGKDVELRCDPISGHTALYWYRQSLGQGLEFLIYFQGNSAPDKSGLPSDRFSAERTGGSVSTLTIQRTQQEDSAVYLCASSSVPGQGAGDNEQFFGPGTRLTVL.

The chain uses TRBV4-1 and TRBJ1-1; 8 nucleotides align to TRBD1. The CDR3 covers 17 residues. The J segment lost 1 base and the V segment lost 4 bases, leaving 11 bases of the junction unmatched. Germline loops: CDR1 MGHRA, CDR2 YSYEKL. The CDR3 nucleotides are TGCGCCAGCAGCCGCCTCGGGACAGGTTCTTCGAACACTGAAGCTTTCTTT. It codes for CASSRLGTGSSNTEAFF.

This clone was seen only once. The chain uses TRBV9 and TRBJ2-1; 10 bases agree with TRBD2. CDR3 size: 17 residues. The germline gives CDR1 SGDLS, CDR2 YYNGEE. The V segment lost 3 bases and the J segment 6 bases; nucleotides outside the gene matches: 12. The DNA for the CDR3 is TGTGCCAGCAGCGCCGTTATAGCGGGAGGAGTTCGCAATGAGCAGTTCTTC. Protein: CASSAVIAGGVRNEQFF.

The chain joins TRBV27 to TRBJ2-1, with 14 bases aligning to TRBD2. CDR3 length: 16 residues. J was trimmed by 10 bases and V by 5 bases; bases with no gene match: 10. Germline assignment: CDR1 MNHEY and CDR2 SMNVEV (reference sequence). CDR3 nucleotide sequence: TGTGCCAGCAGTCCGGGGACTAGCGGGAGAAGTCGGGAGCAGTTCTTC. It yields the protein CASSPGTSGRSREQFF.